This TCR beta chain was captured in a study of cytomegalovirus exposure and HLA in healthy donors. Primers: 60 Vbeta forward and 13 Jbeta reverse. Authors' data handling: Per a later analysis, the number of unique TCR beta chains was around 79 million, of which some 9.9 million were shared. Profiled with immunoSEQ multiplex PCR; TCRdb holds only in-frame clones, not every one. The DNA was the basis for D and trimming; V, J and clone size are from that table. Of over 100,000 clones detected, about two thirds appear once; the ten largest clones hold 6.6%. Donors sampled were nominally healthy, though unrecorded immune exposures were likely. V lost 8 bases and J lost 2, with 10 bases in between. Germline V gene sequence: CDR1 MNHEY, CDR2 SVGAGI. CDR3 length equals 12 residues.

Sequencing used PBMCs. This chain uses TRBV6-5 with TRBJ2-7; the D gene is possibly TRBD1 (6 bases). This clonotype originated in a man aged 40-49 years in good health and CMV-seropositive. Written as DNA, the CDR3 is TGTGCCAGCCGGGACAAGGCCTACGAGCAGTACTTC. Translation: CASRDKAYEQYF.